The rows below give T cell receptor beta chains drawn from one sample of a study of blood T cell repertoires in COVID-19. Repertoires were generated with immunoSEQ multiplex PCR, while TCRdb's copy carries only in-frame clones and drops some. This repertoire shows about 300,000 clones, approximately 90% found once; its top ten account for more than 2%. The source material was peripheral blood. These receptors all stem from a man between 18 and 35 years old with active or convalescent COVID-19. Each CDR3 is given without its conserved first and last residue.

J gene: TRBJ1-4
V gene: TRBV19
CDR3 length: 14
CDR3 protein: ASSTRGDTPNEKLF

J gene: TRBJ2-1
V gene: TRBV19
CDR3 length: 12
CDR3 protein: ASSMASSYNEQF

J gene: TRBJ2-3
V gene: TRBV25-1
CDR3 length: 13
CDR3 protein: ASSEFGHGTDTQY

J gene: TRBJ2-1
V gene: TRBV5-1
CDR3 length: 10
CDR3 protein: ASTGTYDEQF

J gene: TRBJ2-2
V gene: TRBV11-2
CDR3 length: 14
CDR3 protein: ASSRPGRGQTGELF

J gene: TRBJ2-7
V gene: TRBV4-2
CDR3 length: 14
CDR3 protein: ASSQDRQGVVSEQY

J gene: TRBJ2-1
V gene: TRBV3-1/TRBV3-2
CDR3 length: 13
CDR3 protein: ASSFLAGGSDEQF

J gene: TRBJ2-3
V gene: TRBV18
CDR3 length: 14
CDR3 protein: ASSPRLAVTTDTQY

J gene: TRBJ2-1
V gene: TRBV5-6
CDR3 length: 12
CDR3 protein: ASSLEAPRNEQF

J gene: TRBJ2-1
V gene: TRBV18
CDR3 length: 12
CDR3 protein: ASSEGGSYNEQF

J gene: TRBJ2-2
V gene: TRBV14
CDR3 length: 13
CDR3 protein: ASSHLQGLTGELF

J gene: TRBJ2-7
V gene: TRBV11-2
CDR3 length: 13
CDR3 protein: ASSLELMNSYEQY

J gene: TRBJ2-5
V gene: TRBV6-2/TRBV6-3
CDR3 length: 15
CDR3 protein: ASSYSKSGGALETQY

J gene: TRBJ1-2
V gene: TRBV7-9
CDR3 length: 12
CDR3 protein: ASSLLTKSYGYT

J gene: TRBJ1-1
V gene: TRBV10-3
CDR3 length: 12
CDR3 protein: ATSLWGQNTEAF

J gene: TRBJ2-3
V gene: TRBV19
CDR3 length: 13
CDR3 protein: ASTLTGYGTDTQY

J gene: TRBJ2-2
V gene: TRBV3-1/TRBV3-2
CDR3 length: 12
CDR3 protein: ASRRQVNTGELF

J gene: TRBJ2-2
V gene: TRBV7-9
CDR3 length: 14
CDR3 protein: ASSPDRGLNTGELF

J gene: TRBJ2-1
V gene: TRBV7-8
CDR3 length: 15
CDR3 protein: ASSFLDRGISYNEQF

J gene: TRBJ2-1
V gene: TRBV12-5
CDR3 length: 15
CDR3 protein: ASGFHTGGDPYNEQF

J gene: TRBJ1-1
V gene: TRBV19
CDR3 length: 11
CDR3 protein: ASMDLMNTEAF

J gene: TRBJ1-2
V gene: TRBV5-1
CDR3 length: 13
CDR3 protein: ASSLGPGQSYGYT

J gene: TRBJ2-1
V gene: TRBV7-9
CDR3 length: 12
CDR3 protein: AVVQTLSYNEQF

J gene: TRBJ1-4
V gene: TRBV6-4
CDR3 length: 19
CDR3 protein: ASSDLSQIKRQGPTNEKLF

J gene: TRBJ2-1
V gene: TRBV6-5
CDR3 length: 13
CDR3 protein: ASVRGTSGRSEQF

J gene: TRBJ2-7
V gene: TRBV28
CDR3 length: 12
CDR3 protein: ASSFLRGPYEQY

J gene: TRBJ1-1
V gene: TRBV10-2
CDR3 length: 11
CDR3 protein: ASHGQGAVEAF

J gene: TRBJ2-5
V gene: TRBV5-1
CDR3 length: 14
CDR3 protein: ASSTGGLAGQETQY

J gene: TRBJ1-1
V gene: TRBV6-9
CDR3 length: 9
CDR3 protein: TTPLGTEAF